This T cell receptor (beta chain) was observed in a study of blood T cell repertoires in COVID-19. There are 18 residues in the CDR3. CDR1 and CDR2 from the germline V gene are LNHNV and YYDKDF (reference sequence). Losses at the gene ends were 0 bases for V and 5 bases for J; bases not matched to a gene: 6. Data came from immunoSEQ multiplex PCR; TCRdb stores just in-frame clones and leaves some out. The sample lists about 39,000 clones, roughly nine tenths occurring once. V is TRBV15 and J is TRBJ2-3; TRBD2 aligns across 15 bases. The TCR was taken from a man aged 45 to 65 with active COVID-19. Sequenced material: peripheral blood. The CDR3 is CATSRDRGLAGGRDTQYF. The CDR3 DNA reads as TGTGCCACCAGCAGAGATAGGGGACTAGCGGGAGGTCGAGATACGCAGTATTTT. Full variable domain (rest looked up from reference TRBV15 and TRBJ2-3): DAMVIQNPRYQVTQFGKPVTLSCSQTLNHNVMYWYQQKSSQAPKLLFHYYDKDFNNEADTPDNFQSRRPNTSFCFLDIRSPGLGDTAMYLCATSRDRGLAGGRDTQYFGPGTRLTVL.